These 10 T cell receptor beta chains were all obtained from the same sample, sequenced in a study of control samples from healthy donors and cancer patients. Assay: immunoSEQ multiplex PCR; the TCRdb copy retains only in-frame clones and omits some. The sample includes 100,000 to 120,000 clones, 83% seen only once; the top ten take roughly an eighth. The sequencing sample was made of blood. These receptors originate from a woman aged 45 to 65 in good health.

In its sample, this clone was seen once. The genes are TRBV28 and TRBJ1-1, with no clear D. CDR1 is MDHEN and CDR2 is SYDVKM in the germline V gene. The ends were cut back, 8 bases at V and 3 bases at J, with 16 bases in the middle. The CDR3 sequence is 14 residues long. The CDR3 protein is CASRPSPADTEAFF. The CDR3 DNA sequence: TGTGCCAGCCGACCCTCCCCCGCGGACACTGAAGCTTTCTTT.

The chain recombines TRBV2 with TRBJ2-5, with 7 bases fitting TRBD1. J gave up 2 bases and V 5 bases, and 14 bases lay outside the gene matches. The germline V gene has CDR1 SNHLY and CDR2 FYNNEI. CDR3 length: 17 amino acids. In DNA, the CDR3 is TGTGCCAGCAGTCCTAGAATTCCGGGACAGAAACAAGAGACCCAGTACTTC. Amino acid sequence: CASSPRIPGQKQETQYF.

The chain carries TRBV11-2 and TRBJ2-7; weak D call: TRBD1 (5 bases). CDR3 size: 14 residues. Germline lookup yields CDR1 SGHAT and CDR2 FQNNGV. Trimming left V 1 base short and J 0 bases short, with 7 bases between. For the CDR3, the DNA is TGTGCCAGCAGCTTAGGAGACAGCTCCTACGAGCAGTACTTC. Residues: CASSLGDSSYEQYF.

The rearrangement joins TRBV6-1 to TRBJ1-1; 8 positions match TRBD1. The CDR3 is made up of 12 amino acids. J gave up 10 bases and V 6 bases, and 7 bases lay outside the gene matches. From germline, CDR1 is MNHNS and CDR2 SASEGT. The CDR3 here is CASRGQVPLAFF. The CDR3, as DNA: TGTGCCAGCAGGGGACAGGTTCCCCTAGCTTTCTTT.

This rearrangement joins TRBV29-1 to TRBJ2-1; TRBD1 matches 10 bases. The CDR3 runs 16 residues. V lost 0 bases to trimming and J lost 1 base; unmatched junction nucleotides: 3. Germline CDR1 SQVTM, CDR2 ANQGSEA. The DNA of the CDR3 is TGCAGCGTTGAAGATAGGACAGGGGGTTCCTACAATGAGCAGTTCTTC. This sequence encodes CSVEDRTGGSYNEQFF.

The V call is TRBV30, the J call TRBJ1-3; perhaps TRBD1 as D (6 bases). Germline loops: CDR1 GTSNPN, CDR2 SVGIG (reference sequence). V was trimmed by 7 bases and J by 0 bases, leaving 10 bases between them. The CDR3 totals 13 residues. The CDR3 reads CASRGSSGNTIYF. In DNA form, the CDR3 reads TGTGCCTCGAGGGGGAGCTCTGGAAACACCATATATTTT. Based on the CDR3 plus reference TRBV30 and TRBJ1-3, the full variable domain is SQTIHQWPATLVQPVGSPLSLECTVEGTSNPNLYWYRQAAGRGLQLLFYSVGIGQISSEVPQNLSASRPQDRQFILSSKKLLLSDSGFYLCASRGSSGNTIYFGEGSWLTVV.

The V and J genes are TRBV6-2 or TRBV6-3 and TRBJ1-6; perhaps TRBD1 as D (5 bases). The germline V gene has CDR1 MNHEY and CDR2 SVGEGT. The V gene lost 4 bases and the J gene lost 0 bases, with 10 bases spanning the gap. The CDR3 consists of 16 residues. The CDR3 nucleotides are TGTGCCAGCAGTTCTCGGACAAGCTCCTATAATTCACCCCTCCACTTT. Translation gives CASSSRTSSYNSPLHF.

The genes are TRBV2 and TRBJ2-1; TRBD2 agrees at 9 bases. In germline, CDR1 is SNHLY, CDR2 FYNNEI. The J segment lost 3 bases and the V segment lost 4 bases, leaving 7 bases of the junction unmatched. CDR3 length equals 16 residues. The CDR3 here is CASSVGEAGGYNEQFF. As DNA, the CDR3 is TGTGCCAGCAGTGTCGGAGAAGCGGGAGGCTACAATGAGCAGTTCTTC.

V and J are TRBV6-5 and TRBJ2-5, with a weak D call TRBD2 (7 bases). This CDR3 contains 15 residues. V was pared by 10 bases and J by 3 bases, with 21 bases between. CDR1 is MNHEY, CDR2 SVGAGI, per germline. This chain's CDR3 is CATRGGGHLKETQYF. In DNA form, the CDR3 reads TGTGCCACCCGAGGGGGGGGACACCTTAAAGAGACCCAGTACTTC.

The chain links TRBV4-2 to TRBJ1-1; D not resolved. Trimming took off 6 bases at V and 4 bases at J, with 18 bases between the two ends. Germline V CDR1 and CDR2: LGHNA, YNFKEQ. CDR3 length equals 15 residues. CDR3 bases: TGTGCCAGCAGTTCGGTCCAGGACTTGAGCACTGAAGCTTTCTTT. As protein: CASSSVQDLSTEAFF.